Listed here is a single T cell receptor beta chain. The CDR3 covers 13 residues. After removal of 3 bases from V and 2 bases from J, the junction contained 1 base not matched to a gene. Germline assignment: CDR1 MNHEY and CDR2 SMNVEV (reference sequence). The data are from a study of T cell changes during pregnancy in multiple sclerosis. Sequencing was performed with immunoSEQ multiplex PCR; in TCRdb, only in-frame clones are kept and a portion is missing. The table records 80,000 to 130,000 clones, around 92% of them present only once. The chain recombines TRBV27 with TRBJ2-7; 7 nucleotides align to TRBD2. The receptor was isolated from a female donor with multiple sclerosis, enrolled in a pregnancy study. The specimen was peripheral blood, collected before pregnancy. CDR3 nucleotides: TGTGCCAGCAGTTTTGCGGGAGCCTACGAGCAGTACTTC. This encodes CASSFAGAYEQYF.